One and the same sample provided the 12 T cell receptor beta chains below, sequenced in a study of regulatory dendritic cells for organ transplantation. Method: immunoSEQ multiplex PCR; TCRdb's copy keeps in-frame clones and lacks some. In the table there are around 6,000 clones, around 60% of which are singletons. The sample consisted of memory CD8+ T cells from blood. Documented subset: CD45RO+ memory T cells. These receptor sequences come from a human donor in good health.

This sequence joins TRBV9 and TRBJ2-5; 12 bases match TRBD2. The J segment lost 5 bases and the V segment lost 0 bases, leaving 5 bases of the junction unmatched. Per the germline V gene, CDR1 is SGDLS and CDR2 is YYNGEE. This CDR3 has 16 residues. As DNA, the CDR3 is TGTGCCAGCAGCGTAGAACTAGCGGGGGGACGGGAGACCCAGTACTTC. Encoded protein: CASSVELAGGRETQYF.

This clone was seen a few times. The V and J genes are TRBV10-3 and TRBJ2-7; weak D call: TRBD1 (6 bases). Germline V gives CDR1 ENHRY, CDR2 SYGVKD. With 8 bases removed from V and 2 bases from J, the gap between germline ends came to 28 bases. The CDR3 is made up of 18 amino acids. The CDR3 loop reads CAIEDQSGTQGKPYEQYF. CDR3 nucleotides: TGTGCCATCGAAGATCAATCCGGGACGCAGGGGAAGCCCTACGAGCAGTACTTC.

In DNA form, the CDR3 reads TGCGCCAGCAGCTTACAGGGGAATCGCCTCGGCGGGGAGCTGTTTTTT. This encodes CASSLQGNRLGGELFF. This rearrangement joins TRBV5-1 to TRBJ2-2; 7 positions agree with TRBD1. The J segment lost 7 bases and the V segment lost 2 bases, leaving 11 bases of the junction unmatched. CDR1 is SGHRS, CDR2 YFSETQ, per germline. This CDR3 has 16 amino acids.

The V and J genes are TRBV6-5 and TRBJ1-5; 8 positions match TRBD1. Germline CDR1 reads MNHEY; CDR2 reads SVGAGI. The CDR3 is made up of 13 amino acids. V trimming: 11 bases; J trimming: 8 bases; junction bases outside the gene matches: 11. The CDR3 sequence: CAGAGQDFEPQHF. CDR3 nucleotides: TGTGCCGGCGCGGGACAGGACTTTGAGCCCCAGCATTTT.

In this sample, this clone turned up a few times. The chain combines TRBV7-9 with TRBJ1-2, with D possibly matching TRBD1 (5 bases). Trimming cost V 7 bases and J 4 bases, with 10 bases left between them. Per germline, CDR1 SEHNR and CDR2 FQNEAQ (reference sequence). The CDR3 is made up of 12 amino acids. The CDR3 DNA is TGTGCCAGCACCGACAGTTTCTATGGCTACACCTTC. Its translation is CASTDSFYGYTF. The full variable domain, its missing parts supplied by reference TRBV7-9 and TRBJ1-2, is DTGVSQNPRHKITKRGQNVTFRCDPISEHNRLYWYRQTLGQGPEFLTYFQNEAQLEKSRLLSDRFSAERPKGSFSTLEIQRTEQGDSAMYLCASTDSFYGYTFGSGTRLTVV.

This clone has just a few counts. This chain joins TRBV6-5 and TRBJ2-4; 10 bases are shared with TRBD1. The CDR3 length is 15 residues. Germline V gene lookup returns CDR1 MNHEY and CDR2 SVGAGI. The ends lost 6 bases at V and 2 bases at J; junction bases unmatched: 4. CDR3 region: CASRKGQGPKNIQYF. In nucleotides, the CDR3 is TGTGCCAGCAGGAAGGGACAGGGGCCCAAAAACATTCAGTACTTC.

This clone appeared a single time. V gene TRBV13 combines with J gene TRBJ1-2; 9 nucleotides agree with TRBD1. Per the germline V gene, CDR1 is PRHDT and CDR2 is FYEKMQ (reference sequence). The J segment lost 4 bases and the V segment lost 5 bases, leaving 8 bases of the junction unmatched. This CDR3 has 15 residues. The CDR3 reads CASSTNRDRVYGYTF. The CDR3 nucleotides are TGTGCCAGCAGCACTAACCGGGACAGGGTCTATGGCTACACCTTC. The full variable domain, its missing parts supplied by reference TRBV13 and TRBJ1-2, is AAGVIQSPRHLIKEKRETATLKCYPIPRHDTVYWYQQGPGQDPQFLISFYEKMQSDKGSIPDRFSAQQFSDYHSELNMSSLELGDSALYFCASSTNRDRVYGYTFGSGTRLTVV.

The gene calls are TRBV7-3 and TRBJ2-1, with a possible D match to TRBD2 (6 bases). V was clipped by 4 bases and J by 4 bases, with 14 bases between them. This CDR3 is built from 15 residues. Germline CDR1 is SGHTA and CDR2 is FQGTGA. The CDR3 DNA follows: TGTGCCAGCAGCTCACCAACGGGAGATTACAATGAGCAGTTCTTC. It specifies CASSSPTGDYNEQFF.

This sequence joins TRBV19 and TRBJ1-6; 7 bases are a match to TRBD1. CDR3 length: 13 residues. Trimming cost V 6 bases and J 8 bases; bases outside gene matches: 4. From germline, CDR1 is LNHDA and CDR2 SQIVND (reference sequence). The CDR3, as DNA: TGTGCCAGTAGGATAACAGGGGATTCACCCCTCCACTTT. It translates to CASRITGDSPLHF.

The V call is TRBV6-5, the J call TRBJ1-1, with D maybe TRBD1 (5 bases). This CDR3 is built from 14 residues. The ends were cut back, 0 bases at V and 1 base at J, with 6 bases in the middle. The V gene's germline CDR1 is MNHEY and CDR2 SVGAGI. The CDR3 nucleotides are TGTGCCAGCAGTTACTCGGGGGGGAACACTGAAGCTTTCTTT. It translates to CASSYSGGNTEAFF.

This clone is a singleton in its sample. CDR3 amino acids: CASTPGLTEDTQYF. CDR3 nucleotide sequence: TGTGCCAGTACCCCGGGACTAACAGAGGATACGCAGTATTTT. The chain links TRBV19 to TRBJ2-3; 7 positions match TRBD2. The CDR3 is 14 residues long. Germline CDR1 and CDR2: LNHDA and SQIVND (reference sequence). V shed 7 bases, J shed 6 bases, and the junction held 10 bases outside the gene matches.

The sample holds a few counts of this clone. Other DNA sequences in the same sample also yield this CDR3. The chain couples TRBV7-3 to TRBJ2-7, with D maybe TRBD2 (6 bases). Per germline, CDR1 SGHTA and CDR2 FQGTGA. The CDR3 contains 15 residues. V gave up 0 bases and J gave up 5 bases, with 14 bases separating them. The CDR3, as DNA: TGTGCCAGCAGCTTAACGGAGGGAGCCGCCCACGAGCAGTACTTC. It yields the protein CASSLTEGAAHEQYF.